These 24 T cell receptor beta chains came from one sample sequenced in a study of cytomegalovirus exposure and HLA in healthy donors (dated by TCRdb to the late 2010s). Libraries were made using the immunoSEQ multiplex PCR assay. For the multiplex PCR, a mixture combining 60 forward primers for TCR Vbeta segments and 13 reverse primers for TCR Jbeta segments was used. TCRdb re-hosts the immuneACCESS table, in-frame sequences only. Its copies lack some clones; in the studies checked, an unresolved V gene accounts for under half of them, and the cause for the rest is not known. Counted in this sample were 58,000 or so clones; more than 70% of them appeared once. The top ten hold around a quarter of the sample. Material: PBMCs. These receptors came from a man aged 45 to 65 in good health and CMV-seropositive.

This chain connects TRBV11-2 to TRBJ2-2; D unresolved. V was pared by 5 bases and J by 2 bases, with 6 bases between. The CDR3 has 13 residues. CDR1 and CDR2 from the germline V gene are SGHAT and FQNNGV. The CDR3 nucleotides read TGTGCCAGCAGCGCAGTTAACACCGGGGAGCTGTTTTTT. Translated: CASSAVNTGELFF.

A note on this clone: At one end the junction does not follow the germline gene, possibly because of a read error. This sequence joins TRBV27 and TRBJ2-3, with TRBD2 matching over 11 bases. From germline, CDR1 is MNHEY and CDR2 SMNVEV (reference sequence). This CDR3 has 16 amino acids. Written as DNA, the CDR3 is TGTGCCAGCAGTCTACTAGCGGGAGTGATAACAGGTACGCAGTATTTT. Translation: CASSLLAGVITGTQYF.

J is TRBJ1-1 and V is TRBV15; 7 nucleotides line up with TRBD1. The CDR3 is made up of 15 amino acids. Germline lookup yields CDR1 LNHNV and CDR2 YYDKDF (reference sequence). Unmatched junction bases numbered 5, after V lost 2 bases and J lost 2 bases. The CDR3 region has the DNA TGTGCCACCAGCAGAAACAGGGGCTCTAACACTGAAGCTTTCTTT. Translated, it gives CATSRNRGSNTEAFF.

Here the CDR3 reads CASSLQDRSYNEQFF. In DNA, the CDR3 is TGTGCCAGCAGCCTCCAGGACAGATCCTACAATGAGCAGTTCTTC. The chain is built from TRBV5-4 and TRBJ2-1, with TRBD1 as a possible D gene (6 bases). The CDR3 extends over 15 amino acids. CDR1 and CDR2 (germline): SGHNT, YYREEE (reference sequence). Between the trimmed V and J ends, which lost 4 bases and 1 base, there was a span of 12 bases.

The gene calls are TRBV15 and TRBJ2-7; TRBD2 matches at 12 bases. The CDR3 sequence is 14 residues long. Looked up from germline, CDR1 is LNHNV and CDR2 is YYDKDF (reference sequence). With V trimmed by 6 bases and J by 6 bases, 6 bases remained unmatched. The CDR3 DNA reads TGTGCCACCAGTCTAGCGGGAGGGCCATTCGAGCAGTACTTC. It specifies CATSLAGGPFEQYF.

CDR3 amino acids: CASSLRATGGQGNQPQHF. The CDR3 nucleotides read TGTGCCAGCAGTTTAAGAGCCACAGGGGGCCAAGGCAATCAGCCCCAGCATTTT. The chain recombines TRBV27 with TRBJ1-5; the match to TRBD1 covers 9 bases. Looked up from germline, CDR1 is MNHEY and CDR2 is SMNVEV (reference sequence). J gave up 2 bases and V 2 bases, and 10 bases lay outside the gene matches. The CDR3 totals 18 residues.

This clone was seen more than once but under ten times. The CDR3 loop is CASSQELAGADTQYF. In nucleotides, the CDR3 is TGTGCCAGCAGCCAAGAACTAGCGGGAGCAGATACGCAGTATTTT. The V and J genes are TRBV4-2 and TRBJ2-3; 11 bases line up with TRBD2. The CDR3 sequence is 15 residues long. Germline trimming cut 0 bases from V and 4 bases from J; bases unmatched to any gene: 0. Germline CDR1 reads LGHNA; CDR2 reads YNFKEQ.

This chain links TRBV28 with TRBJ1-2; the match to TRBD1 covers 7 bases. Trimming took 6 bases from V and 8 from J; bases not matched to a gene: 9. This CDR3 comprises 13 residues. The germline CDR1 and CDR2 sequences are MDHEN and SYDVKM. Here the CDR3 DNA reads TGTGCCAGCAGGAACAGGGGATTGCGCGGCTACACCTTC. Its translation is CASRNRGLRGYTF.

This clone was counted between two and nine times. V gene TRBV7-9 combines with J gene TRBJ2-7; D call uncertain. In germline, CDR1 is SEHNR, CDR2 FQNEAQ (reference sequence). V dropped 4 bases and J dropped 5 bases, with 9 bases sitting between them. The CDR3 sequence is 12 residues long. The CDR3 nucleotides read TGTGCCAGCAGCTCCATAGATGACGAGCAGTACTTC. Its protein is CASSSIDDEQYF.

This chain connects TRBV18 to TRBJ2-7; 7 positions agree with TRBD1. With V trimmed by 4 bases and J by 0 bases, 6 bases remained unmatched. CDR1 is KGHSH, CDR2 LQKENI, per germline. The CDR3 has 15 residues. The CDR3 bases are TGTGCCAGCTCACGACAGGGATTTAGCTCCTACGAGCAGTACTTC. Protein product: CASSRQGFSSYEQYF. Combining the CDR3 with reference TRBV18 and TRBJ2-7 gives the whole variable domain NAGVMQNPRHLVRRRGQEARLRCSPMKGHSHVYWYRQLPEEGLKFMVYLQKENIIDESGMPKERFSAEFPKEGPSILRIQQVVRGDSAAYFCASSRQGFSSYEQYFGPGTRLTVT.

There are a few counts of this clone. The chain combines TRBV27 with TRBJ1-1; weak D call: TRBD1 (5 bases). This CDR3 spans 15 amino acids. Trimming cost V 4 bases and J 10 bases, with 22 bases left between them. The germline V gene has CDR1 MNHEY and CDR2 SMNVEV (reference sequence). The CDR3 sequence: CASSWGLTDQGGAFF. The CDR3 DNA sequence: TGTGCCAGCAGTTGGGGACTTACAGATCAGGGTGGAGCTTTCTTT.

The rearrangement joins TRBV5-4 to TRBJ2-1, with D possibly matching TRBD1 (6 bases). The V gene's germline CDR1 is SGHNT and CDR2 YYREEE (reference sequence). V was trimmed by 4 bases and J by 1 base, leaving 12 bases between them. The CDR3 extends over 15 amino acids. The CDR3 spells CASSPRTDSYNEQFF. The CDR3 nucleotides are TGTGCCAGCAGCCCGAGGACAGATTCCTACAATGAGCAGTTCTTC.

The genes are TRBV6-4 and TRBJ1-1; a weak D match, TRBD1 (6 bases). The CDR3 extends over 14 amino acids. Trimming took 8 bases from V and 4 from J, leaving 17 bases between them. Germline values: CDR1 MRHNA, CDR2 SNTAGT. CDR3 in amino acids: CASRDTSRATEAFF. The CDR3 region has the DNA TGTGCCAGCCGGGACACCTCCCGGGCCACTGAAGCTTTCTTT.

This clone was detected a few times. The V call is TRBV5-1, the J call TRBJ1-2, with 7 bases that match TRBD1. V trimming: 1 base; J trimming: 8 bases; junction bases outside the gene matches: 5. CDR1 SGHRS and CDR2 YFSETQ come from the germline V gene. The CDR3 contains 13 residues. The CDR3 DNA is TGCGCCAGCAGCTTGAGACAGGGTGAGGGCTACACCTTC. Protein sequence: CASSLRQGEGYTF.

As DNA, the CDR3 is TGTGCCAGCAGCGCAGGACAGGGGGCTGGAAATGAGCAGTTCTTC. Translated: CASSAGQGAGNEQFF. The genes are TRBV9 and TRBJ2-1; TRBD1 matches 11 bases. Germline V gene data show CDR1 as SGDLS and CDR2 as YYNGEE. This CDR3 region has 15 residues. The V gene end was trimmed by 3 bases and the J gene end by 7 bases; junction bases not matched to a gene: 6.

The V gene is TRBV7-2, the J gene TRBJ2-7, with 11 bases identical to TRBD2. The CDR3 is made up of 16 amino acids. After removal of 1 base from V and 2 bases from J, the junction contained 4 bases not matched to a gene. Germline assignment: CDR1 SGHTA and CDR2 FQGNSA. The CDR3 nucleotides read TGTGCCAGCAGCTTAGGTAGCGGGAGGGTTCCCTACGAGCAGTACTTC. The encoded protein is CASSLGSGRVPYEQYF.

This chain uses TRBV7-2 with TRBJ2-3, with 9 nucleotides matching TRBD2. V was pared by 5 bases and J by 2 bases, with 8 bases of the junction left unmatched. The germline CDR1 and CDR2 sequences are SGHTA and FQGNSA. The CDR3 covers 16 residues. CDR3 DNA: TGTGCCAGCAGCCCCAGGCGGGGGGGGCCCACAGATACGCAGTATTTT. Translating it yields CASSPRRGGPTDTQYF.

The chain recombines TRBV6-5 with TRBJ2-7; 11 bases agree with TRBD1. Germline V gives CDR1 MNHEY, CDR2 SVGAGI. The CDR3 is 14 residues long. J lost 3 bases, V lost 5 bases, and 3 bases had no gene match. CDR3 sequence reads: CASSAGTGGYEQYF. CDR3 coding DNA: TGTGCCAGCAGTGCCGGGACAGGGGGCTACGAGCAGTACTTC.

V is TRBV14 and J is TRBJ1-5; TRBD1 matches at 12 bases. Germline assignment: CDR1 SGHDN and CDR2 FVKESK. Trimming cost V 6 bases and J 1 base; bases outside gene matches: 10. This CDR3 is built from 18 residues. DNA of the CDR3: TGTGCCAGCAGGGGGCCGGGACAGGGGGCTAGGAGCAATCAGCCCCAGCATTTT. Amino acids: CASRGPGQGARSNQPQHF.

The V and J genes are TRBV5-1 and TRBJ2-6; D is undetermined. The V and J ends lost 3 bases and 1 base respectively, with 14 bases between them. The germline gives CDR1 SGHRS, CDR2 YFSETQ. The CDR3 has 17 amino acids. CDR3 in DNA: TGCGCCAGCAGCTCCCAATCGGGTAGGTCTGGGGCCAACGTCCTGACTTTC. It specifies CASSSQSGRSGANVLTF. Complete variable domain (other parts from reference TRBV5-1 and TRBJ2-6): KAGVTQTPRYLIKTRGQQVTLSCSPISGHRSVSWYQQTPGQGLQFLFEYFSETQRNKGNFPGRFSGRQFSNSRSEMNVSTLELGDSALYLCASSSQSGRSGANVLTFGAGSRLTVL.

This clone was counted a single time. V usage is TRBV7-2 and J usage is TRBJ2-2; a weak D match, TRBD1 (5 bases). Trimming stripped 0 bases from V and 4 bases from J, with 6 bases between. The CDR3 has 14 amino acids. CDR1 and CDR2 from the germline V gene are SGHTA and FQGNSA. In DNA form, the CDR3 reads TGTGCCAGCAGCTTAGCGCAGGGCACCGGGGAGCTGTTTTTT. Its translation is CASSLAQGTGELFF.

The rearrangement uses TRBV5-1 and TRBJ2-7; TRBD2 matches at 8 bases. The length of the CDR3 is 16 residues. Germline V gene data show CDR1 as SGHRS and CDR2 as YFSETQ. Losses at the gene ends were 0 bases for V and 1 base for J; bases not matched to a gene: 6. DNA of the CDR3: TGCGCCAGCAGCTTGGATGGGAGCGGGAGATCCTACGAGCAGTACTTC. It is translated as CASSLDGSGRSYEQYF.

The CDR3 nucleotides read TGTGCCAGCAGCGTGACACATAAGAACACTGAAGCTTTCTTT. It encodes CASSVTHKNTEAFF. The gene calls are TRBV9 and TRBJ1-1; D is unclear. The CDR3 contains 14 residues. V lost 2 bases, J lost 1 base, and 9 bases lay in between. From germline, CDR1 is SGDLS and CDR2 YYNGEE.

The chain joins TRBV5-1 to TRBJ2-2, with TRBD2 identical over 10 bases. Germline CDR1 and CDR2: SGHRS and YFSETQ. The V and J ends lost 1 base and 4 bases, in that order; junction bases with no gene match: 7. The CDR3 is made up of 17 amino acids. CDR3 nucleotides: TGCGCCAGCAGCTTGAGTGTAGCGGGAGGTTCCACCGGGGAGCTGTTTTTT. Protein sequence: CASSLSVAGGSTGELFF. Using reference TRBV5-1 and TRBJ2-2 for the parts outside the CDR3, the full variable domain is KAGVTQTPRYLIKTRGQQVTLSCSPISGHRSVSWYQQTPGQGLQFLFEYFSETQRNKGNFPGRFSGRQFSNSRSEMNVSTLELGDSALYLCASSLSVAGGSTGELFFGEGSRLTVL.